One sample yielded the 5 T cell receptor beta chains listed below, sequenced in a study of blood T cell repertoires in COVID-19. Repertoires were generated with immunoSEQ multiplex PCR, while TCRdb's copy carries only in-frame clones and drops some. The profile shows 100,000 to 150,000 clones, around 83% of them singletons. Sample: peripheral blood. Receptor source: a man at least 80 years old with active or convalescent COVID-19.

The genes are TRBV5-4 and TRBJ2-1, with TRBD2 identical over 14 bases. This CDR3 has 15 residues. V gave up 3 bases and J gave up 5 bases; unmatched junction bases: 1. Germline V CDR1 and CDR2: SGHNT, YYREEE (reference sequence). CDR3 loop: CASSWGLAGDNEQFF. The CDR3 nucleotides read TGTGCCAGCAGCTGGGGACTAGCGGGGGACAATGAGCAGTTCTTC.

The chain combines TRBV28 with TRBJ2-7; 13 bases fit TRBD2. The trim removed 4 bases at V and 4 bases at J, leaving 7 bases unmatched. In germline, CDR1 is MDHEN, CDR2 SYDVKM. The CDR3 runs 16 residues. This chain's CDR3 is CASSSTGTSGTYEQYF. The DNA for the CDR3 is TGTGCCAGCAGTTCCACCGGGACTAGCGGGACGTACGAGCAGTACTTC.

This rearrangement joins TRBV4-3 to TRBJ1-2, with a tentative D call TRBD1 (5 bases). CDR1 is LGHNA and CDR2 is YSLEER in the germline V gene. V was cut by 0 bases and J by 8 bases, with 10 bases left in between. CDR3 size: 13 residues. As DNA, the CDR3 is TGCGCCAGCAGCCAAGAACCGGGGGGAGGCTACACCTTC. Protein sequence: CASSQEPGGGYTF.

This sequence joins TRBV7-2 and TRBJ2-5, with D possibly matching TRBD1 (5 bases). Per the germline V gene, CDR1 is SGHTA and CDR2 is FQGNSA. This CDR3 region has 13 residues. V was clipped by 8 bases and J by 1 base, with 11 bases between them. The CDR3 sequence is CASGRQTQETQYF. The DNA of the CDR3 is TGTGCCAGCGGAAGACAGACCCAAGAGACCCAGTACTTC.

CDR3 residues: CASSISGQGPGNTIYF. CDR3 sequence (DNA): TGTGCCAGTAGTATCTCCGGACAGGGGCCTGGAAACACCATATATTTT. The gene calls are TRBV19 and TRBJ1-3, with 9 bases lining up with TRBD1. The V gene end was trimmed by 3 bases and the J gene end by 2 bases; junction bases not matched to a gene: 5. The CDR3 contains 16 residues. Germline V CDR1 and CDR2: LNHDA, SQIVND (reference sequence).